These 8 T cell receptor beta chains share one sample of origin, sequenced in a study of cytomegalovirus exposure and HLA in healthy donors. The primer mix had 60 Vbeta and 13 Jbeta primers. Data came from immunoSEQ multiplex PCR; TCRdb stores just in-frame clones and leaves some out. The data contain more than 200,000 clones, over 65% of them seen just once; the ten biggest clones take up around 1.4%. The sequencing sample was made of PBMCs. These TCRs come from a human donor in good health.

The J gene is TRBJ2-1, the V gene TRBV19, with a weak D call TRBD2 (6 bases). The CDR3 loop spans 15 amino acids. Germline V gene sequence: CDR1 LNHDA, CDR2 SQIVND (reference sequence). Trimming removed 3 bases from V and 5 bases from J, with 14 bases in between. The CDR3 DNA reads TGTGCCAGTAGTATCCCCCCGGGAGTAAACAATGAGCAGTTCTTC. Translated, it gives CASSIPPGVNNEQFF.

In this sample, this clone turned up a few times. The V and J genes are TRBV7-9 and TRBJ1-5, with a possible D match to TRBD1 (6 bases). V was pared by 8 bases and J by 2 bases, with 19 bases between. Germline V gene sequence: CDR1 SEHNR, CDR2 FQNEAQ (reference sequence). CDR3 length: 16 amino acids. CDR3 in DNA: TGTGCCAGCCACAAACGGCGTAACAGGGGCAATCAGCCCCAGCATTTT. This gives the protein CASHKRRNRGNQPQHF. The variable domain in full, completed from reference TRBV7-9 and TRBJ1-5, reads DTGVSQNPRHKITKRGQNVTFRCDPISEHNRLYWYRQTLGQGPEFLTYFQNEAQLEKSRLLSDRFSAERPKGSFSTLEIQRTEQGDSAMYLCASHKRRNRGNQPQHFGDGTRLSIL.

The table lists this clone with a few counts. The genes are TRBV4-1 and TRBJ2-7, with 11 bases identical to TRBD2. Germline CDR1 reads MGHRA; CDR2 reads YSYEKL. V trimming: 4 bases; J trimming: 2 bases; junction bases outside the gene matches: 7. This CDR3 spans 16 amino acids. In nucleotides, the CDR3 is TGCGCCAGCAGCCTCCAGACTAGCGGGGCCCCCTACGAGCAGTACTTC. Translated: CASSLQTSGAPYEQYF.

V usage is TRBV4-1 and J usage is TRBJ2-3; 13 bases are a match to TRBD2. Trimming removed 3 bases from V and 0 bases from J; junction bases left unmatched: 12. The germline CDR1 and CDR2 sequences are MGHRA and YSYEKL. The length of the CDR3 is 20 residues. CDR3 sequence reads: CASSQARLAGGLVSTDTQYF. The CDR3 nucleotides read TGCGCCAGCAGCCAGGCTAGACTAGCGGGAGGTCTCGTAAGCACAGATACGCAGTATTTT.

This clone appeared a few times. The J gene is TRBJ2-1, the V gene TRBV29-1, with 11 positions matching TRBD2. J was trimmed by 7 bases and V by 2 bases; bases with no gene match: 7. CDR1 and CDR2 from the germline V gene are SQVTM and ANQGSEA. This CDR3 region has 15 residues. CDR3 coding DNA: TGCAGCGTTGAACCTAGCGGGAGGTTGTTGAATGAGCAGTTCTTC. Its translation: CSVEPSGRLLNEQFF.

The chain joins TRBV18 to TRBJ2-6, with D possibly TRBD1 on 5 matching bases. CDR3 size: 19 residues. Germline CDR1 KGHSH, CDR2 LQKENI. V was shortened by 1 base and J by 4 bases, with 20 bases between the two germline ends. CDR3 DNA: TGTGCCAGCTCACCACTGATGTCAGGGCTAAGTGGAGGGGCCAACGTCCTGACTTTC. Protein: CASSPLMSGLSGGANVLTF.

This sequence joins TRBV4-1 and TRBJ2-1; TRBD1 agrees at 7 bases. J gave up 10 bases and V 6 bases, and 15 bases lay outside the gene matches. Germline lookup yields CDR1 MGHRA and CDR2 YSYEKL. CDR3 length: 15 residues. In DNA, the CDR3 is TGCGCCAGCAGACCACCCGGGACAGCAATAAGGGAGCAGTTCTTC. This sequence encodes CASRPPGTAIREQFF.

The chain has TRBV5-1 and TRBJ2-1; TRBD2 agrees at 11 bases. This CDR3 has 14 residues. Trimming removed 7 bases from V and 6 bases from J; junction bases left unmatched: 6. Germline V lookup: CDR1 SGHRS, CDR2 YFSETQ. The CDR3 sequence is CASQVAGGPNEQFF. The CDR3 DNA sequence: TGCGCCAGCCAAGTAGCGGGAGGGCCCAATGAGCAGTTCTTC.